The 19 T cell receptor beta chains listed next were all sequenced from one sample in a study of blood T cell repertoires in COVID-19 (dated by TCRdb to the early 2020s). The library was made by the immunoSEQ multiplex PCR assay. Imported from immuneACCESS, the table was reduced by TCRdb to in-frame sequences with V and J called. These copies leave out some clones; in studies compared against another copy, an unresolved V gene accounts for under half, and the cause of the remainder is not known. The sample data list hundreds of thousands of clones, and approximately 90% of these were observed just once. The ten largest account for approximately 1.5% of the sample. The sequenced material came from peripheral blood. Receptors originate from a woman aged 25-40 years with active or convalescent COVID-19.

The chain combines TRBV5-1 with TRBJ2-7; 8 bases map to TRBD1. This CDR3 comprises 16 residues. Germline assignment: CDR1 SGHRS and CDR2 YFSETQ. V was clipped by 4 bases and J by 6 bases; unmatched bases: 15. Written as DNA, the CDR3 is TGCGCCAGCAGCAAAACTCGGGGGACAGGTCCCTCCGAGCAGTACTTC. This sequence encodes CASSKTRGTGPSEQYF.

V and J are TRBV6-5 and TRBJ2-1; maybe TRBD1 (6 bases). V was trimmed by 5 bases and J by 8 bases, leaving 13 bases between them. CDR3 size: 13 residues. Germline V gene data show CDR1 as MNHEY and CDR2 as SVGAGI. Here the CDR3 reads CASSRAKGDEQFF. The CDR3 DNA reads as TGTGCCAGCAGTAGAGCTAAGGGGGATGAGCAGTTCTTC.

The chain links TRBV5-4 to TRBJ1-4; 8 bases map to TRBD1. After removal of 3 bases from V and 8 bases from J, the junction contained 6 bases not matched to a gene. The CDR3 is made up of 14 amino acids. Germline values: CDR1 SGHNT, CDR2 YYREEE (reference sequence). The CDR3 DNA follows: TGTGCCAGCAGCTCAGACAGGGGACGGGAAAAACTGTTTTTT. The encoded protein is CASSSDRGREKLFF.

The chain employs TRBV12-3 or TRBV12-4 and TRBJ1-1; possible D gene TRBD1, 6 bases. The CDR3 sequence is 12 residues long. Trimming left V 6 bases short and J 8 bases short, with 13 bases between. As DNA, the CDR3 is TGTGCCAGCAGCGGAGGACAGTTGGAAGCTTTCTTT. It encodes CASSGGQLEAFF.

This chain connects TRBV4-2 to TRBJ1-5; the D gene is possibly TRBD1 (5 bases). The germline CDR1 and CDR2 sequences are LGHNA and YNFKEQ. V dropped 3 bases and J dropped 3 bases, with 12 bases sitting between them. There are 15 residues in the CDR3. CDR3 residues: CASSQDDSYNQPQHF. CDR3 in DNA: TGTGCCAGCAGCCAGGACGACAGTTACAATCAGCCCCAGCATTTT.

The chain carries TRBV6-1 and TRBJ2-5; 12 bases align to TRBD2. This CDR3 has 16 amino acids. CDR1 is MNHNS and CDR2 is SASEGT in the germline V gene. Trimming took 4 bases from V and 4 from J; bases not matched to a gene: 7. The CDR3 here is CASSGLAGEFSETQYF. CDR3 bases: TGTGCCAGCAGTGGACTAGCGGGAGAGTTTTCAGAGACCCAGTACTTC.

The rearrangement joins TRBV6-5 to TRBJ2-3; no reliable D call. The germline gives CDR1 MNHEY, CDR2 SVGAGI. This CDR3 has 14 amino acids. V was trimmed by 0 bases and J by 1 base, leaving 5 bases between them. CDR3 amino acids: CASSYSQGTDTQYF. DNA of the CDR3: TGTGCCAGCAGTTACTCCCAGGGCACAGATACGCAGTATTTT.

The chain uses TRBV6-5 and TRBJ1-4, with 7 bases fitting TRBD1. J gave up 2 bases and V 6 bases, and 6 bases lay outside the gene matches. This CDR3 contains 15 residues. CDR1 and CDR2 from the germline V gene are MNHEY and SVGAGI. The CDR3 spells CASRQGSATNEKLFF. DNA for the CDR3: TGTGCCAGCAGACAGGGGTCGGCGACTAATGAAAAACTGTTTTTT.

The chain couples TRBV24-1 to TRBJ1-1, with D hard to call. The germline CDR1 and CDR2 sequences are KGHDR and SFDVKD. This CDR3 is built from 10 residues. V lost 9 bases, J lost 9 bases, and 10 bases lay in between. The chain's CDR3 is CATGPTQAFF. As DNA, the CDR3 is TGTGCCACCGGGCCCACCCAAGCTTTCTTT.

The CDR3 spells CSASIGPGRNQPQHF. The CDR3 region has the DNA TGCAGTGCTAGTATAGGTCCAGGTCGCAATCAGCCCCAGCATTTT. The J gene is TRBJ1-5, the V gene TRBV20-1, with D unresolved. Germline values: CDR1 DFQATT, CDR2 SNEGSKA (reference sequence). This CDR3 has 15 residues. V was cut by 3 bases and J by 2 bases, with 14 bases left in between.

The chain recombines TRBV27 with TRBJ1-1; perhaps TRBD1 as D (6 bases). The CDR3 has 13 amino acids. Germline-derived CDR1 and CDR2 are MNHEY and SMNVEV (reference sequence). V was cut by 4 bases and J by 7 bases, with 13 bases left in between. Here the CDR3 DNA reads TGTGCCAGCAGTTCCAGGACAGCTCTTGAAGCTTTCTTT. Its translation is CASSSRTALEAFF.

The chain uses TRBV12-3 or TRBV12-4 and TRBJ2-7; the D gene is possibly TRBD1 (6 bases). The CDR3 is made up of 12 amino acids. V was pared by 4 bases and J by 6 bases, with 10 bases between. The CDR3: CASSYRVSEQYF. The DNA of the CDR3 is TGTGCCAGCAGTTACAGGGTCAGCGAGCAGTACTTC.

This clone was found once. CDR3 sequence: CASSSKGQRNTGELFF. The DNA of the CDR3 is TGTGCCAGCAGCTCGAAAGGACAAAGGAACACCGGGGAGCTGTTTTTT. The chain uses TRBV7-4 and TRBJ2-2; D might be TRBD1 (5 bases). This CDR3 spans 16 amino acids. Germline CDR1 is SGHVT and CDR2 is SQSDAQ. Trimming cost V 4 bases and J 1 base, with 13 bases left between them.

The rearrangement uses TRBV11-2 and TRBJ1-3, with 7 bases aligning to TRBD1. Germline loops: CDR1 SGHAT, CDR2 FQNNGV. This CDR3 comprises 17 residues. The junction had 5 bases not matched to a gene; V was cut back by 0 bases and J by 0 bases. This CDR3 is CASSLEVGGISGNTIYF. The CDR3, as DNA: TGTGCCAGCAGCTTAGAAGTAGGGGGCATCTCTGGAAACACCATATATTTT.

The chain is built from TRBV30 and TRBJ1-2, with D tentatively TRBD1 (6 bases). V was shortened by 1 base and J by 4 bases, with 16 bases between the two germline ends. The CDR3 length is 15 residues. CDR1 and CDR2 (germline): GTSNPN, SVGIG (reference sequence). The CDR3 DNA is TGTGCCTGGAGTGCCGAATGGGGACAAGCCTATGGCTACACCTTC. Amino acids: CAWSAEWGQAYGYTF.

The chain recombines TRBV11-2 with TRBJ2-1, with TRBD2 matching over 7 bases. The J segment lost 9 bases and the V segment lost 4 bases, leaving 12 bases of the junction unmatched. The CDR3 spans 15 residues. The germline CDR1 and CDR2 sequences are SGHAT and FQNNGV. Written as DNA, the CDR3 is TGTGCCAGCAGCTGGGACTATGGGGGGGAGGGTGAGCAGTTCTTC. Translating gives CASSWDYGGEGEQFF. Full variable domain (outside the CDR3, taken from reference TRBV11-2 and TRBJ2-1): EAGVAQSPRYKIIEKRQSVAFWCNPISGHATLYWYQQILGQGPKLLIQFQNNGVVDDSQLPKDRFSAERLKGVDSTLKIQPAKLEDSAVYLCASSWDYGGEGEQFFGPGTRLTVL.

In this sample, this clone turned up once. V gene TRBV7-2 combines with J gene TRBJ2-7, with no clear D. The CDR3 spans 14 residues. Germline loops: CDR1 SGHTA, CDR2 FQGNSA. V gave up 0 bases and J gave up 6 bases, with 12 bases separating them. CDR3 nucleotide sequence: TGTGCCAGCAGCTTAGCGCCCGAACCGAGCGAGCAGTACTTC. It yields the protein CASSLAPEPSEQYF.

The V and J genes are TRBV15 and TRBJ1-2, with D maybe TRBD1 (6 bases). Trimming pared 3 bases from V and 8 bases from J, leaving 13 bases between. This CDR3 contains 13 residues. The V gene's germline CDR1 is LNHNV and CDR2 YYDKDF (reference sequence). CDR3 in amino acids: CATSSRGARGYTF. The CDR3 nucleotides read TGTGCCACCAGCAGTCGGGGGGCGCGGGGCTACACCTTC. The full variable domain, its missing parts supplied by reference TRBV15 and TRBJ1-2, is DAMVIQNPRYQVTQFGKPVTLSCSQTLNHNVMYWYQQKSSQAPKLLFHYYDKDFNNEADTPDNFQSRRPNTSFCFLDIRSPGLGDTAMYLCATSSRGARGYTFGSGTRLTVV.

The V call is TRBV2, the J call TRBJ1-4; 9 positions agree with TRBD1. The germline gives CDR1 SNHLY, CDR2 FYNNEI. This CDR3 spans 13 amino acids. The V segment lost 0 bases and the J segment 13 bases; nucleotides outside the gene matches: 3. The CDR3 sequence is CASSEARGQGLFF. CDR3 DNA: TGTGCCAGCAGTGAAGCTAGGGGACAGGGACTGTTTTTT. The full variable domain, completed using reference TRBV2 and TRBJ1-4, is EPEVTQTPSHQVTQMGQEVILRCVPISNHLYFYWYRQILGQKVEFLVSFYNNEISEKSEIFDDQFSVERPDGSNFTLKIRSTKLEDSAMYFCASSEARGQGLFFGSGTQLSVL.